These 12 T cell receptor beta chains originate from one sample sequenced in a study of blood T cell repertoires in COVID-19. The assay was immunoSEQ multiplex PCR, and TCRdb's table has in-frame clones only and misses some. The repertoire holds under 150,000 clones, with around four fifths as singletons. The material sequenced was peripheral blood. Receptors were obtained from a woman aged 40 to 50 with active or convalescent COVID-19.

This chain links TRBV4-1 with TRBJ2-7; possible D gene TRBD2, 7 bases. The CDR3 consists of 16 residues. Germline V gene data show CDR1 as MGHRA and CDR2 as YSYEKL. Trimming shortened V by 0 bases and J by 3 bases, and 15 bases separated the two germline ends. CDR3 nucleotide sequence: TGCGCCAGCAGCCAAGAGGGGGGGGCGTTAAGCTACGAGCAGTACTTC. Its translation is CASSQEGGALSYEQYF.

This sequence joins TRBV6-4 and TRBJ1-2, with a tentative D call TRBD1 (6 bases). Trimming shortened V by 4 bases and J by 5 bases, and 20 bases separated the two germline ends. The CDR3 spans 16 residues. The germline CDR1 and CDR2 sequences are MRHNA and SNTAGT. The CDR3 protein is CASSVTLGGASYGYTF. CDR3 in DNA: TGTGCCAGCAGTGTTACCCTGGGGGGGGCGTCGTATGGCTACACCTTC.

CDR3 residues: CASREAMNTEAFF. CDR3 nucleotide sequence: TGTGCCAGTAGGGAGGCTATGAACACTGAAGCTTTCTTT. The genes are TRBV19 and TRBJ1-1; D not certain. The CDR3 is made up of 13 amino acids. The germline V and J ends were trimmed by 6 bases and 0 bases, with 8 bases remaining between them. The germline CDR1 and CDR2 sequences are LNHDA and SQIVND (reference sequence).

This clone is a singleton in its sample. CDR3 in DNA: TGCGCCAGCAGCCAGTGGACAGGGGATGCGCAGCCCCAGCATTTT. Its translation is CASSQWTGDAQPQHF. The V call is TRBV4-1, the J call TRBJ1-5, with 9 bases identical to TRBD1. Germline CDR1 and CDR2: MGHRA and YSYEKL. V trimming: 3 bases; J trimming: 7 bases; junction bases outside the gene matches: 7. CDR3 length equals 15 residues.

The chain employs TRBV18 and TRBJ1-5; D not resolved. The CDR3 length is 13 residues. CDR1 is KGHSH, CDR2 LQKENI, per germline. Between the trimmed V and J ends, which lost 3 bases and 5 bases, there was a span of 8 bases. DNA of the CDR3: TGTGCCAGCTCACCGACAACCGATCAGCCCCAGCATTTT. This encodes CASSPTTDQPQHF.

This chain links TRBV19 with TRBJ2-3; TRBD2 matches at 13 bases. The V gene's germline CDR1 is LNHDA and CDR2 SQIVND (reference sequence). J lost 6 bases, V lost 7 bases, and 7 bases had no gene match. The CDR3 is 15 amino acids. CDR3 coding DNA: TGTGCCAGTACCGTGGGACTAGCGGGAAGGGATACGCAGTATTTT. Residues: CASTVGLAGRDTQYF.

J is TRBJ1-5 and V is TRBV6-4, with no clear D. The CDR3 spans 13 residues. The V gene lost 2 bases and the J gene lost 6 bases, with 8 bases spanning the gap. From germline, CDR1 is MRHNA and CDR2 SNTAGT. CDR3 sequence reads: CASSDVRGQPQHF. The CDR3 DNA reads as TGTGCCAGCAGTGACGTGAGAGGTCAGCCCCAGCATTTT.

The gene calls are TRBV18 and TRBJ1-2; unclear D gene. Per the germline V gene, CDR1 is KGHSH and CDR2 is LQKENI. CDR3 length equals 16 residues. V dropped 2 bases and J dropped 0 bases, with 13 bases sitting between them. CDR3 loop: CASSPDAGEANYGYTF. CDR3 nucleotides: TGTGCCAGCTCACCAGACGCAGGTGAAGCTAACTATGGCTACACCTTC. The variable domain in full, completed from reference TRBV18 and TRBJ1-2, reads NAGVMQNPRHLVRRRGQEARLRCSPMKGHSHVYWYRQLPEEGLKFMVYLQKENIIDESGMPKERFSAEFPKEGPSILRIQQVVRGDSAAYFCASSPDAGEANYGYTFGSGTRLTVV.

The rearrangement joins TRBV27 to TRBJ1-2, with a weak D call TRBD1 (5 bases). Trimming shortened V by 5 bases and J by 2 bases, and 12 bases separated the two germline ends. The CDR3 is made up of 14 amino acids. Germline CDR1 MNHEY, CDR2 SMNVEV (reference sequence). The CDR3 nucleotides read TGTGCCAGCAGTCCCCGGGGGTTAAACTATGGCTACACCTTC. Translation gives CASSPRGLNYGYTF.

The rearrangement links TRBV4-3 to TRBJ1-1; D is ambiguous. The CDR3 spans 15 residues. Trimming removed 0 bases from V and 1 base from J, with 9 bases in between. Germline CDR1 is LGHNA and CDR2 is YSLEER. The CDR3 sequence: CASSQDAAANTEAFF. The CDR3 DNA reads TGCGCCAGCAGCCAAGATGCGGCGGCGAACACTGAAGCTTTCTTT.

This clone was seen just once. The rearrangement joins TRBV9 to TRBJ2-1; tentative D call: TRBD2 (5 bases). The CDR3 spans 14 residues. The germline V gene has CDR1 SGDLS and CDR2 YYNGEE. Trimming shortened V by 1 base and J by 9 bases, and 14 bases separated the two germline ends. The CDR3 DNA reads TGTGCCAGCAGCGTAACCCAAACTAGTACTGAGCAGTTCTTC. Translating it yields CASSVTQTSTEQFF.

The chain couples TRBV28 to TRBJ1-5, with TRBD1 matching over 7 bases. After removal of 6 bases from V and 2 bases from J, the junction contained 7 bases not matched to a gene. Germline V gives CDR1 MDHEN, CDR2 SYDVKM. The CDR3 has 15 amino acids. The CDR3 region is CASSRGTERNQPQHF. The DNA of the CDR3 is TGTGCCAGCAGCCGTGGGACAGAACGCAATCAGCCCCAGCATTTT.